Only a few counts were recorded for the clone carrying this TCR beta chain. In the original processing: From reference gene primer amplification, estimates of nucleated cell counts were derived. The protocol was immunoSEQ multiplex PCR, while the TCRdb copy is restricted to in-frame clones and leaves out a portion. That table is the source of V, J and clone size, and D and trimming were worked out from the DNA. This sample yields under 95,000 clones, of which approximately 79% are seen a single time; around 10% belongs to the top ten. Germline assignment: CDR1 MDHEN and CDR2 SYDVKM. V lost 8 bases, J lost 4 bases, and 15 bases lay in between. This CDR3 region has 14 residues. These data come from a study of blood T cell repertoires in COVID-19. Study summary: Acute and convalescent COVID-19 samples came from the United States, Italy and Spain. PBMCs, B-cell-depleted T cells, or T cells provided the cDNA or gDNA that made up the material.

The TCR was taken from a man aged 65-85 years with acute or convalescent COVID-19. J is TRBJ1-5 and V is TRBV28, with D unresolved. Material: peripheral blood. The chain's CDR3 is CASRRVQANQPQHF. The CDR3 coding sequence is TGTGCCAGCCGAAGAGTCCAGGCTAATCAGCCCCAGCATTTT.